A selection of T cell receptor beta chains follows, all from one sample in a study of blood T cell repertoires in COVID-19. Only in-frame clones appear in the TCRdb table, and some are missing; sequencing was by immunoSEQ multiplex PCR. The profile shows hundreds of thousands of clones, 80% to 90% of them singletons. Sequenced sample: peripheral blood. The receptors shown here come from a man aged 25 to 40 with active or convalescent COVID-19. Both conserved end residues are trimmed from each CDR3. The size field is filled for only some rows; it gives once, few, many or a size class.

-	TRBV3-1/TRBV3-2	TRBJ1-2	ASSQVKGGDYGYT
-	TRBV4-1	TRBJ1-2	ASSQERQIYGYT
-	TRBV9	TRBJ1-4	ASSPDREYEKLF
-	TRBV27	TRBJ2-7	ASSPPGTSGSYEQY
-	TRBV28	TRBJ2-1	ASSKPGLGYNEQF
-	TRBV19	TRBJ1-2	ASRVIGGNYGYT
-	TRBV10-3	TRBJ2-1	AITRQGAGNEQF
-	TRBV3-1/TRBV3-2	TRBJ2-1	ASSQVAVLQGEQF
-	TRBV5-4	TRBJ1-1	ASSLGRAYTEAF
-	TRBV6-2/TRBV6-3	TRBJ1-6	ASSSRTGMYSPLH
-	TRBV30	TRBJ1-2	AWRGGDYGYT
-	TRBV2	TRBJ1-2	ASSVASGGGSYGYT
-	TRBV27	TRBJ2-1	ASSFIGEEQF
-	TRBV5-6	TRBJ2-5	ASSSSRETQY
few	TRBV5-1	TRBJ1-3	ASSTLPRSSGNTIY
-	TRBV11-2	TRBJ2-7	ASSLTGKTFYEQY
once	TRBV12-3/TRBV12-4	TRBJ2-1	ASSQMGDDEQF
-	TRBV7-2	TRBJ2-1	ASSSVAGGNEQF
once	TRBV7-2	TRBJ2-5	ASSLVSGGMETQY
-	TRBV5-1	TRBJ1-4	ASSLVLGEKLF
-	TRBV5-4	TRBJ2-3	ASSLRSGGWSTDTQY
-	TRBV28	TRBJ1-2	ASISGGRGYT
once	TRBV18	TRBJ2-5	ASSSRERLVETQY
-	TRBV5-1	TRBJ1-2	ASSLQEYYGYT
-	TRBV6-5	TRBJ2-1	ASSYSGSNEQF
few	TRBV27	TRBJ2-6	ASADRRISGANVLT
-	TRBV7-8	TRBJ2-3	ASSLDGLAGLTDTQY
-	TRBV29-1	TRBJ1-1	SAPGGGGTEAF
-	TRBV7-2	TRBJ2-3	ASSSPFLADTQY
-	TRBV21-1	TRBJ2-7	ASTQKGASGRHEQY
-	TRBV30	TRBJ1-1	AWTLERDTEAF
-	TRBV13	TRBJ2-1	ASSASYRVASYNEQF
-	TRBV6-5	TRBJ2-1	AGTSYRREQF